This note documents a single TCR beta chain sequence. This clonotype was found a few times. This clone's antigen is unknown. Base qualities were left out, and no much larger clone turns up one base away. The junction shows trimming of 4 bases on V and 4 bases on J, and the gene matches do not reach 8 bases of it. Its CDR3 holds 16 amino acids, cysteine through phenylalanine. The kept DNA is CDR3 alone, 48 bases in frame from the first base. CDR1 and CDR2 (SGHDT, YYEEEE) derive from the germline V gene. These data come from a study of response to subunit inactivated influenza vaccine (dated by TCRdb to the late 2010s). Regarding the research as a whole: The study used deep quantitative T cell receptor repertoire profiling to track responses to a trivalent subunit inactivated influenza vaccine.

The receptor library was made with RT-PCR. Instrument on record: Illumina HiSeq 2500. TCRdb ran its own pipeline on the public reads, namely fastp trimming at Q25 and MiXCR clone calling, and kept in-frame beta chains. Every distinct CDR3 protein forms one entry, paired with its most common genes and DNA. Within this sample are about 620,000 distinct CDR3 sequences, with about an eighth of them counted one time only. Roughly a tenth of the sample rests with the top ten. Points the paper makes about the study in general: It was suggested by the authors that each seasonal influenza vaccination may recruit only a limited number of new T cells.

Recombination connected TRBV5-6 to TRBJ2-3; 11 bases in the middle match TRBD1. The sample in question was PBMCs from blood, obtained on the day of vaccination. The TCR was taken from a man aged 50-59 years who received an inactivated influenza vaccine. Donor details come from another sample of the same person, matched by shared clones. The bases read TGTGCCAGCAGCGAGACCGGGACAGGGGGTGCAGATACGCAGTATTTT. Translation gives CASSETGTGGADTQYF.